Listed below are T cell receptor beta chains from one sample, sequenced in a study of graft-versus-host responses after intestinal transplantation. The table came from immunoSEQ multiplex PCR; TCRdb's copy has only in-frame clones and leaves some out. The sample gives nearly 20,000 clones, roughly nine tenths of which show up once; 9.4% is in the top ten. The sequencing here drew on PBMCs, taken just over 230 days after intestinal transplant. The receptors derive from a human patient who received an intestinal transplant, so some T cells may come from the graft donor. Each CDR3 is given with its conserved first and last residue. A D gene is named only where the DNA matches it firmly. A clone size is listed for some rows: how often the clone was seen (once, few, many), or a class if it is expanded.

D gene: TRBD1; V gene: TRBV11-2; J gene: TRBJ2-3; clone size: -; CDR3 DNA: TGTGCCAGCAGAACCTGGTCGACCCGACAGGGGGGATCAGATACGCAGTATTTT; CDR3 protein: CASRTWSTRQGGSDTQYF
D gene: TRBD1; V gene: TRBV30; J gene: TRBJ2-7; clone size: -; CDR3 DNA: TGTGCCTGGGCTCAACAGGGGGCGGGGGAGCAGTACTTC; CDR3 protein: CAWAQQGAGEQYF
D gene: TRBD1; V gene: TRBV9; J gene: TRBJ1-2; clone size: -; CDR3 DNA: TGTGCCAGCAGCGAGGGGTATCCTAGAAGACCCGGGGACAGGTCCGGTCAATGGTATGGCTACACCTTC; CDR3 protein: CASSEGYPRRPGDRSGQWYGYTF
D gene: TRBD1; V gene: TRBV4-1; J gene: TRBJ1-4; clone size: -; CDR3 DNA: TGCGCCAGCAGCCAGGAGCTCGGGACAGCAACTAATGAAAAACTGTTTTTT; CDR3 protein: CASSQELGTATNEKLFF
D gene: -; V gene: TRBV19; J gene: TRBJ1-5; clone size: -; CDR3 DNA: TGTGCCAGTACTAGGGGTTATAGCAATCAGCCCCAGCATTTT; CDR3 protein: CASTRGYSNQPQHF
D gene: -; V gene: TRBV5-3; J gene: TRBJ2-6; clone size: -; CDR3 DNA: TGTGCCAGAAGCTTCTTAGGGACTGGGGCCAACGTCCTGACTTTC; CDR3 protein: CARSFLGTGANVLTF
D gene: -; V gene: TRBV7-9; J gene: TRBJ1-1; clone size: -; CDR3 DNA: TGTGCCAGCAGCCTCCACGAGCATTCGGCTTTCTTT; CDR3 protein: CASSLHEHSAFF
D gene: TRBD1; V gene: TRBV7-9; J gene: TRBJ1-5; clone size: -; CDR3 DNA: TGTGCCAGCAGCCCAACAGGGGGCGCGAATCAGCCCCAGCATTTT; CDR3 protein: CASSPTGGANQPQHF
D gene: TRBD1; V gene: TRBV19; J gene: TRBJ2-1; clone size: -; CDR3 DNA: TGTGCCAGTAGTCCTCTCCTTACAGGGGGAGGCTACAATGAGCAGTTCTTC; CDR3 protein: CASSPLLTGGGYNEQFF
D gene: -; V gene: TRBV4-1; J gene: TRBJ2-1; clone size: -; CDR3 DNA: TGCGCCAGCCCACCAGAAAGACAGGTGGTCTACAATGAGCAGTTCTTC; CDR3 protein: CASPPERQVVYNEQFF
D gene: -; V gene: TRBV19; J gene: TRBJ2-4; clone size: -; CDR3 DNA: TGTGCCAGTAGTACCAGACAGGTAGGGGTAGGGGAAAACATTCAGTACTTC; CDR3 protein: CASSTRQVGVGENIQYF
D gene: -; V gene: TRBV9; J gene: TRBJ2-1; clone size: -; CDR3 DNA: TGTGCCAGCAGCGTAGTCGGGGGTCCAAACAATGAGCAGTTCTTC; CDR3 protein: CASSVVGGPNNEQFF
D gene: TRBD1; V gene: TRBV7-9; J gene: TRBJ2-2; clone size: -; CDR3 DNA: TGTGCCAGCAGCCCTCCAGGGGGCAGCAACACCGGGGAGCTGTTTTTT; CDR3 protein: CASSPPGGSNTGELFF
D gene: TRBD1; V gene: TRBV7-9; J gene: TRBJ1-4; clone size: few; CDR3 DNA: TGTGCCAGCAGCTCACCGGGACAGGCAGGTGAAAAACTGTTTTTT; CDR3 protein: CASSSPGQAGEKLFF
D gene: -; V gene: TRBV6-4; J gene: TRBJ2-3; clone size: -; CDR3 DNA: TGTGCCACCCCAGACAGGAGAGGGGATACGCAGTATTTT; CDR3 protein: CATPDRRGDTQYF
D gene: TRBD1; V gene: TRBV7-9; J gene: TRBJ1-5; clone size: -; CDR3 DNA: TGTGCCAGCAGCTCAACCGGGACAGGGGAGAATCAGCCCCAGCATTTT; CDR3 protein: CASSSTGTGENQPQHF
D gene: TRBD1; V gene: TRBV18; J gene: TRBJ1-6; clone size: -; CDR3 DNA: TGTGCCAGCTCACCGGGGACAGTTAGGAGCTCCTATAATTCACCCCTCCACTTT; CDR3 protein: CASSPGTVRSSYNSPLHF
D gene: -; V gene: TRBV28; J gene: TRBJ1-6; clone size: -; CDR3 DNA: TGTGCCAGCTCCGGGTATAGTTGGAATTCACCCCTCCACTTT; CDR3 protein: CASSGYSWNSPLHF
D gene: TRBD1; V gene: TRBV30; J gene: TRBJ2-3; clone size: -; CDR3 DNA: TGTGCCTGGGACCGGGACAGGGACTTAGGTACGCAGTATTTT; CDR3 protein: CAWDRDRDLGTQYF
D gene: -; V gene: TRBV5-8; J gene: TRBJ1-1; clone size: -; CDR3 DNA: TGTGCCAGCAGCCGGGTGGCTTCAACTTCCAACACTGAAGCTTTCTTT; CDR3 protein: CASSRVASTSNTEAFF
D gene: -; V gene: TRBV9; J gene: TRBJ1-5; clone size: -; CDR3 DNA: TGTGCCAGCAGCCCCGACAGCAATCAGCCCCAGCATTTT; CDR3 protein: CASSPDSNQPQHF
D gene: TRBD2; V gene: TRBV4-2; J gene: TRBJ2-5; clone size: few; CDR3 DNA: TGTGCCAGCAGCCAAGCAGCGGGGGGGGAGACCCAGTACTTC; CDR3 protein: CASSQAAGGETQYF
D gene: -; V gene: TRBV2; J gene: TRBJ1-5; clone size: few; CDR3 DNA: TGTGCCAGCAGTGAAGATACTGGGCCCCAGCATTTT; CDR3 protein: CASSEDTGPQHF
D gene: TRBD1; V gene: TRBV9; J gene: TRBJ2-7; clone size: -; CDR3 DNA: TGTGCCAGCAGCCCCCTTGCGGGACAGGGGACCTACGAGCAGTACTTC; CDR3 protein: CASSPLAGQGTYEQYF
D gene: -; V gene: TRBV11-2; J gene: TRBJ2-3; clone size: -; CDR3 DNA: TGTGCCAGCAGCTTAGTATTCCTAGCGATGACAGATACGCAGTATTTT; CDR3 protein: CASSLVFLAMTDTQYF
D gene: -; V gene: TRBV19; J gene: TRBJ1-1; clone size: -; CDR3 DNA: TGTGCCAGTAGTATAAGTTTGGACACCCAAGCTTTCTTT; CDR3 protein: CASSISLDTQAFF
D gene: -; V gene: TRBV5-1; J gene: TRBJ2-1; clone size: -; CDR3 DNA: TGCGCCAGCAGCTTGGAGAGGCTCGATTTATACAATGAGCAGTTCTTC; CDR3 protein: CASSLERLDLYNEQFF
D gene: -; V gene: TRBV15; J gene: TRBJ2-6; clone size: -; CDR3 DNA: TGTGCCACCAGCAGCGACCGACGGGACTCTGGGGCCAACGTCCTGACTTTC; CDR3 protein: CATSSDRRDSGANVLTF
D gene: -; V gene: TRBV10-1; J gene: TRBJ1-5; clone size: -; CDR3 DNA: TGCGCCAGCAGTGAGTCGGGTAGGCCCCAGCATTTT; CDR3 protein: CASSESGRPQHF
D gene: -; V gene: TRBV4-2; J gene: TRBJ2-5; clone size: -; CDR3 DNA: TGTGCCGGCAGCCAAGAGTTCAATTCGCAGGGGTTAGAGACCCAGTACTTC; CDR3 protein: CAGSQEFNSQGLETQYF
D gene: -; V gene: TRBV11-3; J gene: TRBJ2-1; clone size: -; CDR3 DNA: TGTGCCAGCAGCTTCATACCTCTAGGAGATGAGCAGTTCTTC; CDR3 protein: CASSFIPLGDEQFF
D gene: -; V gene: TRBV18; J gene: TRBJ1-4; clone size: -; CDR3 DNA: TGTGCCAGCTCACCAGGGGCGGCTAATGAAAAACTGTTTTTT; CDR3 protein: CASSPGAANEKLFF
D gene: -; V gene: TRBV5-1; J gene: TRBJ2-1; clone size: -; CDR3 DNA: TGCGCCAGCACCCCAAGGGGGAACAATGAGCAGTTCTTC; CDR3 protein: CASTPRGNNEQFF
D gene: -; V gene: TRBV5-6; J gene: TRBJ1-5; clone size: -; CDR3 DNA: TGTGCCAGCAGCTTGGGCTCGAGTACCAATCAGCCCCAGCATTTT; CDR3 protein: CASSLGSSTNQPQHF
D gene: -; V gene: TRBV27; J gene: TRBJ2-2; clone size: -; CDR3 DNA: TGTGCCAGCAGTTTTTCGGTTTTGGTCGGGGAGCTGTTTTTT; CDR3 protein: CASSFSVLVGELFF
D gene: -; V gene: TRBV7-8; J gene: TRBJ2-7; clone size: once; CDR3 DNA: TGTGCCAGCAGCCTAAATTACTACGAGCAGTACTTC; CDR3 protein: CASSLNYYEQYF
D gene: -; V gene: TRBV18; J gene: TRBJ1-5; clone size: once; CDR3 DNA: TGTGCCAGCTCACGCTGGGGGGTCGACGGGCCCCAGCATTTT; CDR3 protein: CASSRWGVDGPQHF
D gene: -; V gene: TRBV29-1; J gene: TRBJ1-1; clone size: -; CDR3 DNA: TGCAGCGTGTTCGGGGGGCTGGCGAACACTGAAGCTTTCTTT; CDR3 protein: CSVFGGLANTEAFF
D gene: -; V gene: TRBV19; J gene: TRBJ2-2; clone size: -; CDR3 DNA: TGTGCCAGTAATCTCGGTTTTACCGGGGAGCTGTTTTTT; CDR3 protein: CASNLGFTGELFF
D gene: -; V gene: TRBV7-2; J gene: TRBJ1-2; clone size: few; CDR3 DNA: TGTGCCAGCAGCTTACAATCAGGGAGCTATGGCTACACCTTC; CDR3 protein: CASSLQSGSYGYTF
D gene: -; V gene: TRBV27; J gene: TRBJ1-6; clone size: -; CDR3 DNA: TGTGCCAGCAGTTTTACATCAGGGGACGACGGTTCACCCCTCCACTTT; CDR3 protein: CASSFTSGDDGSPLHF
D gene: -; V gene: TRBV5-5; J gene: TRBJ1-2; clone size: -; CDR3 DNA: TGTGCCAGCAGCTTGGGGTCAGGCGTCTATGGCTACACCTTC; CDR3 protein: CASSLGSGVYGYTF
D gene: -; V gene: TRBV6-5; J gene: TRBJ1-2; clone size: -; CDR3 DNA: TGTGCCAGCAGTTCTGAAGCCTATGGCTACACCTTC; CDR3 protein: CASSSEAYGYTF
D gene: -; V gene: TRBV7-6; J gene: TRBJ1-1; clone size: once; CDR3 DNA: TGTGCCAGCAGCTTAGACAGGGTGGGCCTGGTACCTTTCTTT; CDR3 protein: CASSLDRVGLVPFF
D gene: TRBD1; V gene: TRBV29-1; J gene: TRBJ2-4; clone size: few; CDR3 DNA: TGCAGCGCAGGACAGGGAGCCAAAAACATTCAGTACTTC; CDR3 protein: CSAGQGAKNIQYF
D gene: TRBD2; V gene: TRBV6-1; J gene: TRBJ2-7; clone size: -; CDR3 DNA: TGTGCCAGCAGTTTCGCGGGGGGTTTCTACGAGCAGTACTTC; CDR3 protein: CASSFAGGFYEQYF